This TCR beta chain derives from a study of T cells in Graves' hyperthyroidism and ophthalmopathy. At least ten counts were recorded for this clonotype. The CDR3 is 12 amino acids. Germline CDR1 is LGHNT and CDR2 is FRNRAP. Trimming left V 1 base short and J 4 bases short, with 4 bases between. TCR beta CDR3 region amplification was performed from RNA transcripts. The TCR CDR3 was amplified in a first-round RT-PCR using the HTBI primer set. Each CDR3 protein is one row after TCRdb ran MiXCR on the multiplex PCR reads. This table has 330,000 or so distinct CDR3 sequences, around a sixth appearing once. The chain joins TRBV12-5 to TRBJ1-1; no definite D call. Sample: blood. This TCR came from a woman aged 40-49 years with Graves' ophthalmopathy. For the CDR3, the DNA is TGTGCTAGTGGTTTGGGGAGCACTGAAGCTTTCTTT. It is translated as CASGLGSTEAFF. Drawing the rest from reference TRBV12-5 and TRBJ1-1, the complete variable domain is DARVTQTPRHKVTEMGQEVTMRCQPILGHNTVFWYRQTMMQGLELLAYFRNRAPLDDSGMPKDRFSAEMPDATLATLKIQPSEPRDSAVYFCASGLGSTEAFFGQGTRLTVV.